Presented here are 30 T cell receptor beta chains from one specimen sequenced in a study of blood T cell repertoires in COVID-19. Here immunoSEQ multiplex PCR was the method, and the copy in TCRdb shows in-frame clones only, minus some. This table holds around 150,000 clones, approximately 92% found once. Sequenced material: peripheral blood. These receptors came from a man aged 25 to 40 with COVID-19, enrolled during active disease.

The V gene is TRBV10-3, the J gene TRBJ1-1, with D possibly matching TRBD1 (6 bases). The ends were cut back, 5 bases at V and 5 bases at J, with 15 bases in the middle. Germline V gives CDR1 ENHRY, CDR2 SYGVKD. This CDR3 is built from 14 residues. CDR3 coding DNA: TGTGCCATCAGTACCAGGGGAGACGGAACTGAAGCTTTCTTT. It specifies CAISTRGDGTEAFF.

This rearrangement joins TRBV19 to TRBJ1-2; the D gene is possibly TRBD1 (5 bases). This CDR3 has 15 residues. Germline CDR1 LNHDA, CDR2 SQIVND (reference sequence). Trimming stripped 5 bases from V and 5 bases from J, with 18 bases between. CDR3 sequence: CASSPGEAGKYGYTF. For the CDR3, the DNA is TGTGCCAGTAGTCCGGGGGAAGCGGGGAAATATGGCTACACCTTC.

The V gene is TRBV20-1, the J gene TRBJ1-5; 7 bases agree with TRBD1. The CDR3 is 14 amino acids. V lost 3 bases and J lost 6; bases outside the gene matches: 8. CDR1 is DFQATT, CDR2 SNEGSKA, per germline (reference sequence). The CDR3 reads CSASPKGAGQPQHF. The CDR3 coding sequence is TGCAGTGCTAGTCCTAAGGGGGCTGGTCAGCCCCAGCATTTT.

This chain links TRBV18 with TRBJ1-1; the D is unclear. Per the germline V gene, CDR1 is KGHSH and CDR2 is LQKENI. The germline V and J ends were trimmed by 1 base and 4 bases, with 19 bases remaining between them. The CDR3 contains 17 residues. The CDR3: CASSPRMGPSSVTEAFF. CDR3 nucleotide sequence: TGTGCCAGCTCACCACGTATGGGCCCCAGTAGTGTCACTGAAGCTTTCTTT.

This chain's CDR3 is CAWREGGTGYTF. The CDR3 region has the DNA TGTGCCTGGAGAGAGGGAGGTACTGGCTACACCTTC. V is TRBV30 and J is TRBJ1-2; D uncertain. CDR1 and CDR2 (germline): GTSNPN, SVGIG (reference sequence). The CDR3 is 12 amino acids. The V end lost 3 bases, the J end lost 7 bases, and 12 bases lay between the germline ends. The full variable domain, rest sourced from reference TRBV30 and TRBJ1-2, is SQTIHQWPATLVQPVGSPLSLECTVEGTSNPNLYWYRQAAGRGLQLLFYSVGIGQISSEVPQNLSASRPQDRQFILSSKKLLLSDSGFYLCAWREGGTGYTFGSGTRLTVV.

V gene TRBV4-1 combines with J gene TRBJ2-1; D is undetermined. Germline CDR1 and CDR2: MGHRA and YSYEKL. The CDR3 has 14 amino acids. V was shortened by 1 base and J by 1 base, with 5 bases between the two germline ends. CDR3 DNA: TGCGCCAGCAGCCAAGTTATTTCCTACAATGAGCAGTTCTTC. Translating it yields CASSQVISYNEQFF.

V gene TRBV7-2 combines with J gene TRBJ2-1, with 10 bases matching TRBD2. The trim removed 2 bases at V and 8 bases at J, leaving 15 bases unmatched. The CDR3 length is 18 residues. The V gene's germline CDR1 is SGHTA and CDR2 FQGNSA. Here the CDR3 reads CASSLKGASGSFFYEQFF. CDR3 nucleotide sequence: TGTGCCAGCAGCTTAAAGGGGGCTAGCGGGAGTTTTTTCTATGAGCAGTTCTTC. The full variable domain, in which reference TRBV7-2 and TRBJ2-1 provide the parts outside the CDR3, is GAGVSQSPSNKVTEKGKDVELRCDPISGHTALYWYRQSLGQGLEFLIYFQGNSAPDKSGLPSDRFSAERTGGSVSTLTIQRTQQEDSAVYLCASSLKGASGSFFYEQFFGPGTRLTVL.

This chain uses TRBV28 with TRBJ1-5; D is uncertain. This CDR3 region has 13 residues. Germline V gives CDR1 MDHEN, CDR2 SYDVKM. V was pared by 7 bases and J by 4 bases, with 11 bases between. DNA for the CDR3: TGTGCCAGCACCTCGGGGTGGAATCAGCCCCAGCATTTT. Translated: CASTSGWNQPQHF.

The V and J genes are TRBV7-2 and TRBJ1-5; 8 bases agree with TRBD1. The CDR3 consists of 13 residues. V shed 4 bases and J 5 bases; nucleotides not matched to a gene: 1. The germline gives CDR1 SGHTA, CDR2 FQGNSA. This CDR3 is CASSWDRHQPQHF. Written as DNA, the CDR3 is TGTGCCAGCAGCTGGGACAGGCATCAGCCCCAGCATTTT.

The chain couples TRBV27 to TRBJ2-7, with D uncertain. The V and J ends lost 0 bases and 8 bases respectively, with 14 bases between them. The germline V gene has CDR1 MNHEY and CDR2 SMNVEV (reference sequence). CDR3 size: 14 residues. This chain's CDR3 is CASSLSGQGLKQYF. Written as DNA, the CDR3 is TGTGCCAGCAGTTTATCTGGGCAAGGCCTCAAGCAGTACTTC.

The chain joins TRBV19 to TRBJ1-2; D might be TRBD1 (6 bases). V dropped 3 bases and J dropped 2 bases, with 13 bases sitting between them. The CDR3 loop spans 15 amino acids. In germline, CDR1 is LNHDA, CDR2 SQIVND (reference sequence). The DNA for the CDR3 is TGTGCCAGTAGTATTGGTCAGGGGCCGAACTATGGCTACACCTTC. This sequence encodes CASSIGQGPNYGYTF. The full variable domain, its missing parts supplied by reference TRBV19 and TRBJ1-2, is DGGITQSPKYLFRKEGQNVTLSCEQNLNHDAMYWYRQDPGQGLRLIYYSQIVNDFQKGDIAEGYSVSREKKESFPLTVTSAQKNPTAFYLCASSIGQGPNYGYTFGSGTRLTVV.

This sequence joins TRBV4-2 and TRBJ1-4; no firm D call. Germline V gives CDR1 LGHNA, CDR2 YNFKEQ. The CDR3 totals 13 residues. Trimming shortened V by 0 bases and J by 6 bases, and 5 bases separated the two germline ends. CDR3 in DNA: TGTGCCAGCAGCCAAGATTCTTATGAAAAACTGTTTTTT. It is translated as CASSQDSYEKLFF.

V gene TRBV19 combines with J gene TRBJ2-1; a weak D match, TRBD1 (6 bases). The germline CDR1 and CDR2 sequences are LNHDA and SQIVND (reference sequence). The germline V and J ends were trimmed by 5 bases and 5 bases, with 10 bases remaining between them. This CDR3 region has 13 residues. CDR3 bases: TGTGCCAGTAGTCAGGGGATGAACAATGAGCAGTTCTTC. Its translation: CASSQGMNNEQFF.

V and J are TRBV28 and TRBJ2-7; 10 positions agree with TRBD1. From germline, CDR1 is MDHEN and CDR2 SYDVKM. The CDR3 extends over 14 amino acids. Germline trimming cut 6 bases from V and 5 bases from J; bases unmatched to any gene: 7. The CDR3 DNA is TGTGCCAGCAGATACGGGACAGGGGCCGACGAGCAGTACTTC. It translates to CASRYGTGADEQYF.

This rearrangement joins TRBV21-1 to TRBJ2-1; the table names TRBD2, a call not compared with the DNA. TRBV21-1 is a pseudogene locus. The length of the CDR3 is 17 residues. The CDR3 nucleotides read TGTGCCAGCAGCAAAGCGCTTACGGGACTTGGTCCCGATGAGCAGTTCTTC. This codes for CASSKALTGLGPDEQFF.

The chain's CDR3 is CASSPGHRLLQETQYF. CDR3 sequence (DNA): TGTGCCAGCAGCCCAGGGCACAGGTTATTACAAGAGACCCAGTACTTC. This sequence joins TRBV7-9 and TRBJ2-5; D may be TRBD1 (5 bases). Germline V gives CDR1 SEHNR, CDR2 FQNEAQ (reference sequence). Trimming took off 5 bases at V and 2 bases at J, with 18 bases between the two ends. The CDR3 spans 16 residues.

CDR3: CASSQDLRGFEAFF. The CDR3 nucleotides are TGCGCCAGCAGCCAAGATTTGCGGGGTTTTGAAGCTTTCTTT. V is TRBV4-3 and J is TRBJ1-1; D is uncertain. Germline CDR1 and CDR2: LGHNA and YSLEER. V was pared by 0 bases and J by 7 bases, with 12 bases between. The CDR3 consists of 14 residues.

The chain links TRBV13 to TRBJ2-3; 9 nucleotides line up with TRBD1. The germline V gene has CDR1 PRHDT and CDR2 FYEKMQ (reference sequence). V gave up 3 bases and J gave up 7 bases; unmatched junction bases: 20. The CDR3 extends over 19 amino acids. This chain's CDR3 is CASSFPGTGKEAQANTQYF. The CDR3 DNA sequence: TGTGCCAGCAGCTTCCCCGGGACAGGGAAGGAGGCGCAAGCAAATACGCAGTATTTT. The full variable domain, its missing parts supplied by reference TRBV13 and TRBJ2-3, is AAGVIQSPRHLIKEKRETATLKCYPIPRHDTVYWYQQGPGQDPQFLISFYEKMQSDKGSIPDRFSAQQFSDYHSELNMSSLELGDSALYFCASSFPGTGKEAQANTQYFGPGTRLTVL.

The V and J genes are TRBV6-7 and TRBJ1-5; 7 positions agree with TRBD1. TRBV6-7 is annotated as an ORF whose role is uncertain. This CDR3 is 17 amino acids long. The trim removed 5 bases at V and 9 bases at J, leaving 19 bases unmatched. The CDR3 region is CASSQKDRSIFSSPQHF. Here the CDR3 DNA reads TGTGCCAGCAGTCAAAAGGACAGGAGTATTTTCTCATCGCCCCAGCATTTT.

The CDR3 is CASSRASTYEQYF. The CDR3, as DNA: TGTGCCAGCAGCCGGGCCTCAACCTACGAGCAGTACTTC. The gene calls are TRBV6-2 or TRBV6-3 and TRBJ2-7; D gene uncertain. Between the trimmed V and J ends, which lost 6 bases and 2 bases, there was a span of 11 bases. This CDR3 comprises 13 residues. Germline lookup yields CDR1 MNHEY and CDR2 SVGEGT.

This clone was observed a single time. The chain employs TRBV4-1 and TRBJ1-1; TRBD1 is a possible D gene (6 bases). Germline loops: CDR1 MGHRA, CDR2 YSYEKL. Trimming pared 0 bases from V and 0 bases from J, leaving 14 bases between. There are 17 residues in the CDR3. The CDR3 loop is CASSQDLQGAMNTEAFF. The CDR3 nucleotides read TGCGCCAGCAGCCAAGATTTACAGGGCGCCATGAACACTGAAGCTTTCTTT.

The chain has TRBV5-4 and TRBJ2-7, with D unresolved. Germline values: CDR1 SGHNT, CDR2 YYREEE (reference sequence). Trimming stripped 5 bases from V and 4 bases from J, with 13 bases between. The CDR3 runs to 13 residues. CDR3 nucleotides: TGTGCCAGCAGAGTTCTCACTTCTTACGAGCAGTACTTC. It codes for CASRVLTSYEQYF.

For the CDR3, the DNA is TGTGCCAGTCAGACAGGGACGGGTGAAAAACTGTTTTTT. It encodes CASQTGTGEKLFF. The rearrangement uses TRBV9 and TRBJ1-4; 7 nucleotides align to TRBD1. From germline, CDR1 is SGDLS and CDR2 YYNGEE. V was pared by 8 bases and J by 7 bases, with 8 bases of the junction left unmatched. The CDR3 extends over 13 amino acids.

This clone was seen a single time. The rearrangement uses TRBV6-1 and TRBJ1-1; D ambiguous. Germline lookup yields CDR1 MNHNS and CDR2 SASEGT. The CDR3 contains 17 residues. V dropped 2 bases and J dropped 10 bases, with 26 bases sitting between them. CDR3 bases: TGTGCCAGCAGTGAAATCCCGTACGCGGGCCTTCGGATAGTAGCTTTCTTT. This translates into CASSEIPYAGLRIVAFF.

The chain joins TRBV5-4 to TRBJ1-2; D gene uncertain. CDR3 length: 14 residues. CDR1 and CDR2 from the germline V gene are SGHNT and YYREEE (reference sequence). Trimming pared 4 bases from V and 5 bases from J, leaving 15 bases between. CDR3 DNA sequence: TGTGCCAGCAGCCCTACTCGGAGCACTTATGGCTACACCTTC. Translating it yields CASSPTRSTYGYTF.

On this clone itself: Other DNA sequences from this sample encode an identical CDR3 as well. CDR3 loop: CASSPRDEQYF. The CDR3 nucleotides read TGTGCCAGCAGCCCCCGGGACGAGCAGTACTTC. This chain links TRBV7-9 with TRBJ2-7; the D is unclear. The germline CDR1 and CDR2 sequences are SEHNR and FQNEAQ (reference sequence). Trimming shortened V by 5 bases and J by 5 bases, and 7 bases separated the two germline ends. The CDR3 consists of 11 residues.

A single count supports this clone. The rearrangement links TRBV28 to TRBJ1-2; the D gene is possibly TRBD1 (5 bases). From germline, CDR1 is MDHEN and CDR2 SYDVKM. The CDR3 sequence is 15 residues long. V was shortened by 1 base and J by 3 bases, with 12 bases between the two germline ends. CDR3 sequence reads: CASSLSGSGDYGYTF. Written as DNA, the CDR3 is TGTGCCAGCAGTTTATCAGGGTCTGGAGACTATGGCTACACCTTC.

The rearrangement uses TRBV4-2 and TRBJ1-5; D is possibly TRBD1 (5 bases). The CDR3 loop spans 14 amino acids. Deletions cut 0 bases from V and 8 bases from J, with 11 bases between. Germline-derived CDR1 and CDR2 are LGHNA and YNFKEQ. The CDR3 nucleotides are TGTGCCAGCAGCCAAGACGCGTGGGGCAAGCCCCAGCATTTT. Protein: CASSQDAWGKPQHF.

This clone has a single count. The chain employs TRBV2 and TRBJ1-5; D is ambiguous. This CDR3 contains 12 residues. V shed 4 bases and J shed 4 bases, with 5 bases lying between them. Germline V gene sequence: CDR1 SNHLY, CDR2 FYNNEI. DNA for the CDR3: TGTGCCAGCAGTGCGGAGAATCAGCCCCAGCATTTT. Protein: CASSAENQPQHF.

V and J are TRBV19 and TRBJ2-1; D possibly corresponds to TRBD2 (5 bases). The germline V and J ends were trimmed by 6 bases and 4 bases, with 16 bases remaining between them. This CDR3 contains 15 residues. Germline values: CDR1 LNHDA, CDR2 SQIVND (reference sequence). Here the CDR3 reads CASSRGSRGYNEQFF. The CDR3 DNA reads as TGTGCCAGTAGCCGTGGATCTCGAGGGTACAATGAGCAGTTCTTC.